This T cell receptor (beta chain) was sequenced in a study of cytomegalovirus exposure and HLA in healthy donors. V dropped 1 base and J dropped 4; count of bases not matched to a gene: 1. Germline CDR1 and CDR2: SGHNT and YENEEA. The CDR3 runs 15 residues. Primers: 60 Vbeta forward and 13 Jbeta reverse. This table comes from immunoSEQ multiplex PCR, and its TCRdb copy is limited to in-frame clones, with some not included. The sample table includes under 250,000 clones. This chain joins TRBV11-3 and TRBJ2-3; 11 positions agree with TRBD1. The source of this sequence is a girl aged 2-10 years in good health and CMV-seropositive. Material for sequencing was PBMCs. The CDR3 bases are TGTGCCAGCAGCTTAGTGGGACAGGGGGCAGATACGCAGTATTTT. Protein: CASSLVGQGADTQYF.